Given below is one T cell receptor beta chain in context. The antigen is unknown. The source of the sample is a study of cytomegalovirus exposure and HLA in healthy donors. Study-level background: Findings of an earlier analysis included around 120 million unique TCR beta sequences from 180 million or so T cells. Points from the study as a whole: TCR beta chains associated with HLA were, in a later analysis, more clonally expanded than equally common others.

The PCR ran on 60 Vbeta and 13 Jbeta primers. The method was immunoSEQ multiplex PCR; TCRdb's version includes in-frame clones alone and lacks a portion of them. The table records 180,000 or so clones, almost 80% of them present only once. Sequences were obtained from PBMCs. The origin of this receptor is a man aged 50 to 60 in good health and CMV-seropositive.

In nucleotides, the CDR3 is TGTGCCAGCAGCGTAGGGGGACTAGCGGGGGGCCGCAGGGAGACCCAGTACTTC. Encoded protein: CASSVGGLAGGRRETQYF. The rearrangement uses TRBV9 and TRBJ2-5; 15 bases match TRBD2. The germline V gene has CDR1 SGDLS and CDR2 YYNGEE. The CDR3 contains 18 residues. V dropped 0 bases and J dropped 5; count of bases not matched to a gene: 8.